These 3 T cell receptor beta chains came from one sample sequenced in a study of vaccination and CD4 T cells after COVID-19. Their antigens are not known. The Oncomine TCR Beta short-read assay was applied to DNA of cultured CD4+ T cells. TCRdb reanalysed the PCR reads using MiXCR and keeps one entry per CDR3 protein. This table has over 9,500 distinct CDR3 sequences, roughly 46% appearing once. Sample treatment: approximately 11-day PBMC culture with coronavirus spike peptide pools or control peptides (ViraFEST assay). Sequencing was performed on CD4+ T cells from blood, cultured in vitro. Receptors originate from a human donor who had recovered from COVID-19.

The V gene is TRBV14, the J gene TRBJ1-2; a weak D match, TRBD1 (6 bases). V gave up 2 bases and J gave up 4 bases, with 8 bases separating them. The CDR3 runs to 13 residues. CDR1 SGHDN and CDR2 FVKESK come from the germline V gene. The CDR3 here is CASSQQGTYGYTF. CDR3 in DNA: TGTGCCAGCAGCCAACAGGGGACCTATGGCTACACCTTC.

The CDR3 nucleotides read TGCAGTGCCCAACGGACAGGGGTCTATGGCTACACCTTC. Protein product: CSAQRTGVYGYTF. The chain employs TRBV20-1 and TRBJ1-2, with TRBD1 matching over 9 bases. V lost 6 bases and J lost 4; bases outside the gene matches: 6. The CDR3 is 13 amino acids. Germline V CDR1 and CDR2: DFQATT, SNEGSKA (reference sequence).

As DNA, the CDR3 is TGTGCCAGCAGCTTAGCGGCGGGGAGTTACAATGAGCAGTTCTTC. This codes for CASSLAAGSYNEQFF. V usage is TRBV7-2 and J usage is TRBJ2-1; a weak D match, TRBD2 (6 bases). CDR1 and CDR2 from the germline V gene are SGHTA and FQGNSA. With 0 bases removed from V and 4 bases from J, the gap between germline ends came to 10 bases. The CDR3 has 15 residues.